This passage covers 20 T cell receptor beta chains from one sample sequenced in a study of CD8+CD57+ T cells in acquired aplastic anemia. The use of genomic DNA as template underpinned the TCR beta VDJ and CDR3 profiling. A single record per CDR3 protein comes from TCRdb applying MiXCR to the reads. The sample includes roughly 190,000 distinct CDR3 sequences, more than 45% of them seen just once. Patients chosen for sequencing had CD8+CD57+ cells that had expanded, as shown by flow cytometry. The sample taken for sequencing was sorted CD4+, CD8+, or CD8+CD57+ T cells (not recorded which) from PBMCs. Receptor source: a human donor with aplastic anemia.

This clonotype was found many times. The chain recombines TRBV20-1 with TRBJ1-2, with 12 bases that match TRBD1. With V trimmed by 6 bases and J by 5 bases, 4 bases remained unmatched. The CDR3 length is 13 residues. From germline, CDR1 is DFQATT and CDR2 SNEGSKA (reference sequence). The CDR3 nucleotides are TGCAGTGCCGGGGACAGGGGGCCGTATGGCTACACCTTC. This sequence encodes CSAGDRGPYGYTF.

The gene calls are TRBV19 and TRBJ1-6; unclear D gene. Germline V lookup: CDR1 LNHDA, CDR2 SQIVND (reference sequence). Trimming took off 1 base at V and 4 bases at J, with 2 bases between the two ends. This CDR3 comprises 13 residues. CDR3 nucleotide sequence: TGTGCCAGTAGTATAGGGTATAATTCACCCCTCCACTTT. Amino acid sequence: CASSIGYNSPLHF. Drawing the rest from reference TRBV19 and TRBJ1-6, the complete variable domain is DGGITQSPKYLFRKEGQNVTLSCEQNLNHDAMYWYRQDPGQGLRLIYYSQIVNDFQKGDIAEGYSVSREKKESFPLTVTSAQKNPTAFYLCASSIGYNSPLHFGNGTRLTVT.

This clonotype was seen more than once but under ten times. The V and J genes are TRBV6-5 and TRBJ2-4, with D hard to call. Trimming stripped 4 bases from V and 0 bases from J, with 10 bases between. CDR3 length: 15 residues. The germline gives CDR1 MNHEY, CDR2 SVGAGI. CDR3 in amino acids: CASSSPHVAKNIQYF. The CDR3 nucleotides are TGTGCCAGCAGTTCCCCCCATGTAGCCAAAAACATTCAGTACTTC.

This clonotype was observed a handful of times. The chain recombines TRBV6-5 with TRBJ1-4; D gene ambiguous. There are 14 residues in the CDR3. Trimming took 0 bases from V and 8 from J, leaving 10 bases between them. Germline V gene data show CDR1 as MNHEY and CDR2 as SVGAGI. CDR3 sequence: CASSYSRESEKLFF. The CDR3 DNA sequence: TGTGCCAGCAGTTACTCTCGTGAGTCGGAAAAACTGTTTTTT.

This clonotype was recorded many times. As DNA, the CDR3 is TGCAGTGCTAGAGCCAGGACGGGGAACTATGGCTACACCTTC. Translating gives CSARARTGNYGYTF. V usage is TRBV20-1 and J usage is TRBJ1-2; D gene uncertain. The CDR3 is made up of 14 amino acids. V was cut by 1 base and J by 2 bases, with 11 bases left in between. The germline gives CDR1 DFQATT, CDR2 SNEGSKA (reference sequence).

A few counts support this clonotype. The chain uses TRBV24-1 and TRBJ2-3; D uncertain. The CDR3 contains 13 residues. Looked up from germline, CDR1 is KGHDR and CDR2 is SFDVKD. With 8 bases removed from V and 2 bases from J, the gap between germline ends came to 10 bases. The CDR3 coding sequence is TGTGCCACCAACCAGGCGTCCACAGATACGCAGTATTTT. It is translated as CATNQASTDTQYF.

The V call is TRBV7-9, the J call TRBJ2-3; D ambiguous. Trimming cost V 7 bases and J 6 bases, with 11 bases left between them. The CDR3 totals 12 residues. CDR1 and CDR2 (germline): SEHNR, FQNEAQ (reference sequence). As DNA, the CDR3 is TGTGCCAGCACCAAGACCGAGGATACGCAGTATTTT. Translation: CASTKTEDTQYF.

This clonotype has at least ten counts. The chain has TRBV20-1 and TRBJ1-4; 10 bases agree with TRBD1. CDR1 is DFQATT, CDR2 SNEGSKA, per germline (reference sequence). There are 13 residues in the CDR3. V lost 5 bases, J lost 7 bases, and 4 bases stayed unmatched. CDR3 sequence reads: CSAQTGGREKLFF. The CDR3 nucleotides are TGCAGTGCTCAGACAGGGGGCCGTGAAAAACTGTTTTTT.

This clonotype came up a few times. A read error may explain this, as a much larger clone is one base away. The chain is built from TRBV6-1 and TRBJ2-1, with D possibly matching TRBD2 (5 bases). The CDR3 sequence is 12 residues long. Trimming removed 8 bases at V and 9 bases at J, with 14 bases between. Germline V gives CDR1 MNHNS, CDR2 SASEGT. The CDR3 is CASLATGSEQFF. For the CDR3, the DNA is TGTGCCAGCCTAGCTACGGGGAGTGAGCAGTTCTTC.

The chain uses TRBV19 and TRBJ2-3, with D perhaps TRBD1 or TRBD2 (5 bases each). The germline V gene has CDR1 LNHDA and CDR2 SQIVND (reference sequence). The V end lost 1 base, the J end lost 4 bases, and 9 bases lay between the germline ends. The CDR3 loop spans 14 amino acids. CDR3 sequence reads: CASSIGLGADTQYF. Written as DNA, the CDR3 is TGTGCCAGTAGTATAGGCTTGGGGGCAGATACGCAGTATTTT.

V is TRBV29-1 and J is TRBJ2-1, with D perhaps TRBD2 (6 bases). This CDR3 is 14 amino acids long. V was pared by 7 bases and J by 8 bases, with 21 bases between. Germline CDR1 reads SQVTM; CDR2 reads ANQGSEA. CDR3 sequence: CSADPPGREHEQFF. CDR3 in DNA: TGCAGCGCTGACCCACCGGGCCGGGAGCATGAGCAGTTCTTC.

CDR3 amino acids: CASSPHRPDTQYF. In DNA, the CDR3 is TGTGCCAGCAGCCCCCACCGTCCAGATACGCAGTATTTT. The rearrangement uses TRBV7-2 and TRBJ2-3, with D uncertain. CDR1 SGHTA and CDR2 FQGNSA come from the germline V gene. Trimming removed 5 bases at V and 4 bases at J, with 10 bases between. This CDR3 is built from 13 residues.

In its sample, this clonotype was seen many times. In DNA form, the CDR3 reads TGCGCCAGCAGCCAAGACCAGGGGGCCACCTACGAGCAGTACTTC. Its protein product is CASSQDQGATYEQYF. The chain couples TRBV4-3 to TRBJ2-7; TRBD1 matches 8 bases. Germline CDR1 reads LGHNA; CDR2 reads YSLEER. The CDR3 has 15 residues. V lost 0 bases and J lost 2; bases outside the gene matches: 3.

This clonotype was counted ten times or more. V gene TRBV20-1 combines with J gene TRBJ1-2; TRBD1 matches 9 bases. V shed 4 bases, J shed 4 bases, and the junction held 10 bases outside the gene matches. Germline V gene sequence: CDR1 DFQATT, CDR2 SNEGSKA (reference sequence). The CDR3 loop spans 15 amino acids. This CDR3 reads CSATGGTGSFYGYTF. Here the CDR3 DNA reads TGCAGTGCTACGGGGGGGACAGGGAGTTTCTATGGCTACACCTTC.

This clonotype appeared once. This rearrangement joins TRBV15 to TRBJ2-1, with D unclear. The V and J ends lost 5 bases and 0 bases respectively, with 11 bases between them. The length of the CDR3 is 15 residues. Germline assignment: CDR1 LNHNV and CDR2 YYDKDF (reference sequence). CDR3 coding DNA: TGTGCCACCAGCGACGTTTCGAGCTCCTACAATGAGCAGTTCTTC. Encoded protein: CATSDVSSSYNEQFF.

J is TRBJ1-5 and V is TRBV20-1, with D perhaps matching TRBD1 (6 bases). Germline CDR1 reads DFQATT; CDR2 reads SNEGSKA (reference sequence). This CDR3 comprises 14 residues. V gave up 6 bases and J gave up 3 bases, with 15 bases separating them. CDR3 bases: TGCAGTGCCACGGCTCGGGGGCACAATCAGCCCCAGCATTTT. Translating it yields CSATARGHNQPQHF.

This clonotype was counted between two and nine times. The J gene is TRBJ1-2, the V gene TRBV19; D is perhaps TRBD1 (6 bases). The ends were cut back, 5 bases at V and 5 bases at J, with 15 bases in the middle. CDR1 is LNHDA and CDR2 is SQIVND in the germline V gene (reference sequence). The CDR3 sequence is 14 residues long. In nucleotides, the CDR3 is TGTGCCAGTAGTGTCTCCGGGACACGTTATGGCTACACCTTC. Protein sequence: CASSVSGTRYGYTF.

The chain uses TRBV2 and TRBJ2-3, with TRBD1 matching over 9 bases. Germline CDR1 is SNHLY and CDR2 is FYNNEI. The CDR3 length is 15 residues. With 3 bases clipped from V and 8 bases from J, the junction kept 9 bases outside the gene matches. The CDR3 loop reads CASSEIQGALATQYF. The CDR3 DNA reads as TGTGCCAGCAGTGAGATACAGGGGGCGCTTGCTACGCAGTATTTT.

This chain links TRBV27 with TRBJ1-5, with 7 positions matching TRBD1. CDR3 size: 16 residues. The V gene's germline CDR1 is MNHEY and CDR2 SMNVEV (reference sequence). Trimming cost V 5 bases and J 2 bases; bases outside gene matches: 9. The CDR3 here is CASSQTRQGGNQPQHF. DNA for the CDR3: TGTGCCAGCAGTCAAACTAGACAGGGAGGCAATCAGCCCCAGCATTTT.

This clonotype was found many times. V gene TRBV25-1 combines with J gene TRBJ1-2, with D hard to call. The V and J ends lost 4 bases and 7 bases respectively, with 31 bases between them. The germline V gene encodes CDR1 MGHDK and CDR2 SYGVNS. This CDR3 is built from 19 residues. The CDR3 DNA reads TGTGCCAGCAGTGTCCGATCCACCGGCCGACCCACAATTTTAGGTGGCTACACCTTC. Protein sequence: CASSVRSTGRPTILGGYTF.